The rows below give T cell receptor beta chains drawn from one sample of a study of T cell changes during pregnancy in multiple sclerosis. Here immunoSEQ multiplex PCR was the method, and the copy in TCRdb shows in-frame clones only, minus some. The sample lists 20,000 to 25,000 clones, about 82% occurring once. The sample here was CD8+ T cells from peripheral blood mononuclear cells, taken in the first trimester of pregnancy. These receptors originate from a female donor in good health, enrolled as a control in a pregnancy study. Both conserved end residues are part of each CDR3.

J | V | CDR3
TRBJ1-5 | TRBV7-3 | CASSRDQPQHF
TRBJ1-1 | TRBV4-2 | CASSQDLENRGTEAFF
TRBJ1-1 | TRBV7-3 | CASSLWEDTEAFF
TRBJ2-7 | TRBV27 | CASRDRTGYYEQYF
TRBJ1-1 | TRBV7-6 | CASSLKGGEAFF
TRBJ2-1 | TRBV4-1 | CASSGEGSPNEQFF
TRBJ2-3 | TRBV6-4 | CASSDGIAEGDTQYF
TRBJ2-1 | TRBV29-1 | CSVEAWTSGRRDEQFF
TRBJ1-2 | TRBV10-1 | CASSVGTGERVGYTF
TRBJ2-7 | TRBV19 | CASSISGSTVEQYF
TRBJ2-7 | TRBV11-2 | CASSLVASGTHEQYF
TRBJ2-7 | TRBV5-1 | CASKVSSGGSYEQYF
TRBJ2-3 | TRBV6-4 | CASSDQSGTSGGAADTQYF
TRBJ2-3 | TRBV25-1 | CASSDLLAGTTDTQYF
TRBJ1-2 | TRBV4-1 | CASSQERVLYGYTF
TRBJ2-7 | TRBV28 | CASSPPGYEQYF
TRBJ2-7 | TRBV21-1 | CASLSTGLADLLSSYEQYF
TRBJ1-2 | TRBV19 | CASSILQANYGYTF
TRBJ2-3 | TRBV9 | CASRVGLAGGPDTQYF